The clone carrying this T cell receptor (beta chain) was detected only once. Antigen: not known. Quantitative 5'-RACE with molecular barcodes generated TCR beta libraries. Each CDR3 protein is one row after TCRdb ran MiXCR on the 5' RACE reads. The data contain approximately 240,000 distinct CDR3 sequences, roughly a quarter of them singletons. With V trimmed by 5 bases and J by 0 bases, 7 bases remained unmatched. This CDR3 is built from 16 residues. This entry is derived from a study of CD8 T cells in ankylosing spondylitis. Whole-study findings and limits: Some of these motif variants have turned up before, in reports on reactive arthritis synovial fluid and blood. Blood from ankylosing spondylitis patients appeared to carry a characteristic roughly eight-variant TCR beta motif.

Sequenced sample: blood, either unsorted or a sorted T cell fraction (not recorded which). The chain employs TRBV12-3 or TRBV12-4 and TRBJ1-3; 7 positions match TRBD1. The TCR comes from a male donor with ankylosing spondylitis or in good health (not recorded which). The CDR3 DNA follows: TGTGCCAGCAGTCCTCCGGGACAGACCTCTGGAAACACCATATATTTT. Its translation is CASSPPGQTSGNTIYF.